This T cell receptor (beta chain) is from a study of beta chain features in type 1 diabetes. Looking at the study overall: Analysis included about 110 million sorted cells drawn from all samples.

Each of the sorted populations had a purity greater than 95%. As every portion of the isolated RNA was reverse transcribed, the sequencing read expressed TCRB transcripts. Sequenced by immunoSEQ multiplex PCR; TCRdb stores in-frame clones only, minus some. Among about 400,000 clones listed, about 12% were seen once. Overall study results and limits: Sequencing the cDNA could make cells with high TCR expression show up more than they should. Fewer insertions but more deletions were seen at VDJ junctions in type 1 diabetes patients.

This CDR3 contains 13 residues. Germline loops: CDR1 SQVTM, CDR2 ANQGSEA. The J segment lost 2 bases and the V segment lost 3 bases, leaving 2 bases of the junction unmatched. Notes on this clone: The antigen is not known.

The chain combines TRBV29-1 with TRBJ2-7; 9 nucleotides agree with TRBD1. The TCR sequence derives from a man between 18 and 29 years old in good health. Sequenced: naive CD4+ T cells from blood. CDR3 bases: TGCAGCGTTGAGACAGGGGGAACCTACGAGCAGTACTTC. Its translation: CSVETGGTYEQYF.